This TCR beta chain was sequenced during a study of CXCR3-negative and CXCR3-positive naive CD8 T cells. Whole-study context: Summed over all libraries, TRB reads came to around 140 million, with about 1.5 +/- 0.3 million per library. Points from the study as a whole: Naive CXCR3-positive cells had TRB CDR3s more hydrophobic than those of CXCR3-negative naive cells. High diversity, comparable across both naive subsets, contrasted with much lower diversity in memory CD8+ cells.

Every CD8+ T cell subset underwent triplicate sorting at around 270,000 cells apiece. Cells classed as naive CD8+ T cells were CD45RO-CCR7+CD27+CD95-. As concerns this clonotype: Its specificity is unknown.

The libraries of TRB cDNA were prepared using 5' RACE with UMI labels. TCRdb reanalyzed the 5' RACE reads, giving one entry per CDR3 protein sequence and no DNA. The listing records some 99,000 distinct CDR3 sequences. The CDR3 loop spans 15 amino acids. Per germline, CDR1 SGHTA and CDR2 FQGNSA. The TCR was taken from a human donor in good health. Some clones in this sample may be carry-over from other donors' samples. The genes are TRBV7-2 and TRBJ2-3; the TCRdb D gene call, TRBD1, has no DNA to confirm it. Source material: naive CXCR3+ CD8+ T cells from blood. Indicated subset: CD45RO-CCR7+CD27+CD95- naive CD8+ T cells expressing CXCR3 (TNR3+). This CDR3 reads CASSFVTGVADTQYF.